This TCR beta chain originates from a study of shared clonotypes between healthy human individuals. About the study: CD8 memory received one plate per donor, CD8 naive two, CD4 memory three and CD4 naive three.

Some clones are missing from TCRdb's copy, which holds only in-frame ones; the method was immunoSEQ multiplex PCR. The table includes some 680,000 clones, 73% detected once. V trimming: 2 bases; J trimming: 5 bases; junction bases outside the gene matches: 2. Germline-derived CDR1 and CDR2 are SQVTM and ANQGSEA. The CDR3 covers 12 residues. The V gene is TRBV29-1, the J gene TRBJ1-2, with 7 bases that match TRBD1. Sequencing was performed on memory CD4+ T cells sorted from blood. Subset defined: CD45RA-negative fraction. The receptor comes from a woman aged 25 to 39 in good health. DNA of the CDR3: TGCAGCGTTGAACGCAGGGGGTATGGCTACACCTTC. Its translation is CSVERRGYGYTF.